Listed below are T cell receptor beta chains from one sample, sequenced in a study of cytomegalovirus exposure and HLA in healthy donors. TCRdb keeps only in-frame clones here, not all; method: immunoSEQ multiplex PCR. The table includes approximately 140,000 clones, under 80% detected once. Sample: PBMCs. The source is a woman aged 45-65 years in good health and CMV-seropositive. Each CDR3 is given with its conserved first and last residue. D genes are given only for firm matches. Size tells how often a clone was seen (once, few, many) or the class of an expanded clone, and some rows leave it out.

j_call	d_call	v_call	clone_size	cdr3_aa	cdr3_nt
TRBJ2-1	TRBD1	TRBV27	.	CASSLRDSSNEQFF	TGTGCCAGCAGTTTAAGGGACAGTTCCAATGAGCAGTTCTTC
TRBJ1-1	TRBD1	TRBV4-1	few	CASSQDPGTANTEAFF	TGCGCCAGCAGCCAAGACCCCGGGACAGCGAACACTGAAGCTTTCTTT
TRBJ1-4	.	TRBV2	.	CAGHPDADEKLFF	TGTGCCGGACATCCGGACGCGGATGAAAAACTGTTTTTT
TRBJ2-2	TRBD1	TRBV4-2	.	CASSALQGAGGGELFF	TGTGCCAGCAGCGCCTTACAGGGGGCGGGCGGCGGGGAGCTGTTTTTT
TRBJ1-2	TRBD1	TRBV2	.	CASSQMDRGPGGYTF	TGTGCCAGCAGTCAGATGGACAGGGGTCCCGGTGGCTACACCTTC
TRBJ1-5	.	TRBV29-1	.	CSVEEGEDQPQHF	TGCAGCGTTGAAGAGGGGGAGGATCAGCCCCAGCATTTT
TRBJ2-6	.	TRBV18	few	CASSYERAGANVLTF	TGTGCCAGCTCATACGAACGGGCTGGGGCCAACGTCCTGACTTTC
TRBJ2-7	TRBD1	TRBV7-3	few	CASSLRQGINKQYF	TGTGCCAGCAGCTTAAGACAGGGCATAAACAAGCAGTACTTC
TRBJ2-1	.	TRBV29-1	.	CSMGHGYNEQFF	TGCAGCATGGGACACGGCTACAATGAGCAGTTCTTC
TRBJ1-1	.	TRBV5-1	.	CASSLDSGMNTEAFF	TGCGCCAGCAGCTTGGACAGCGGAATGAACACTGAAGCTTTCTTT
TRBJ2-5	TRBD1	TRBV9	once	CASSVGTGGLGETQYF	TGTGCCAGCAGCGTCGGGACAGGGGGACTGGGTGAGACCCAGTACTTC
TRBJ1-4	TRBD1	TRBV28	.	CASSYPGGGEKLFF	TGTGCCAGCAGTTATCCAGGGGGAGGCGAAAAACTGTTTTTT
TRBJ1-2	.	TRBV18	few	CASSPRGGTNYGYTF	TGTGCCAGCTCACCACGGGGGGGCACTAACTATGGCTACACCTTC
TRBJ2-7	.	TRBV9	.	CASSAFPGQGYEQYF	TGTGCCAGCAGCGCCTTCCCCGGGCAGGGCTACGAGCAGTACTTC
TRBJ1-2	TRBD1	TRBV9	.	CASSVGTGLANYGYTF	TGTGCCAGCAGCGTAGGGACAGGACTCGCTAACTATGGCTACACCTTC
TRBJ2-7	TRBD1	TRBV5-1	.	CASSQDRASYEQYF	TGCGCCAGCAGCCAGGACAGGGCCTCCTACGAGCAGTACTTC
TRBJ1-1	.	TRBV6-1	.	CASSGDTEAFF	TGTGCCAGCTCGGGGGACACTGAAGCTTTCTTT
TRBJ1-1	.	TRBV19	.	CASSITANTEAFF	TGTGCCAGTAGTATTACAGCGAACACTGAAGCTTTCTTT